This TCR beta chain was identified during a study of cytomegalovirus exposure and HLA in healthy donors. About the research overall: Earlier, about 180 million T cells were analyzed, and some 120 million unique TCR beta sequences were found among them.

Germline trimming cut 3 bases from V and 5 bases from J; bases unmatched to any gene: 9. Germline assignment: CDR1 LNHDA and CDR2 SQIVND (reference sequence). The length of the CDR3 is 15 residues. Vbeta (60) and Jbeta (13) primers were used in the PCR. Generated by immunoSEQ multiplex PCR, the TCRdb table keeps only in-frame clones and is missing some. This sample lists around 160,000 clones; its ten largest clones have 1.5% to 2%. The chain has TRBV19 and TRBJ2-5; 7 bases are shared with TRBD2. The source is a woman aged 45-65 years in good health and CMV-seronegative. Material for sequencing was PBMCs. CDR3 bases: TGTGCCAGTAGTATCATAACGGGAGGAAGGGAGACCCAGTACTTC. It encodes CASSIITGGRETQYF.